The 21 T cell receptor beta chains below come from one sample, sequenced in a study of blood T cell repertoires in COVID-19. The repertoire was sequenced with immunoSEQ multiplex PCR; TCRdb's copy has only in-frame clones and lacks some. This table has fewer than 450,000 clones, 90% appearing once. Sequencing input: PBMCs or T cells enriched from blood (not recorded which). Receptors were obtained from a young man who had recovered from COVID-19.

This chain connects TRBV30 to TRBJ2-7; the D gene is possibly TRBD2 (6 bases). This CDR3 spans 15 amino acids. The germline V gene has CDR1 GTSNPN and CDR2 SVGIG (reference sequence). V shed 0 bases and J shed 7 bases, with 19 bases lying between them. CDR3 loop: CAWSVGSLEGREQYF. The CDR3 DNA reads as TGTGCCTGGAGTGTCGGATCTTTGGAGGGGCGGGAGCAGTACTTC.

The genes are TRBV5-4 and TRBJ1-6; no clear D gene. The CDR3 has 13 amino acids. Germline lookup yields CDR1 SGHNT and CDR2 YYREEE (reference sequence). V lost 4 bases and J 10 bases, leaving 12 bases between the germline ends. The CDR3 bases are TGTGCCAGCAGCCTAGAGGGTGGATCACCCCTCCACTTT. This sequence encodes CASSLEGGSPLHF.

The chain couples TRBV27 to TRBJ2-5; the D gene is possibly TRBD2 (5 bases). This CDR3 contains 18 residues. Per the germline V gene, CDR1 is MNHEY and CDR2 is SMNVEV (reference sequence). Trimming pared 1 base from V and 7 bases from J, leaving 25 bases between. The CDR3 spells CASSLFASSVNLEGTQYF. CDR3 nucleotides: TGTGCCAGCAGTTTATTCGCGAGTAGCGTCAACCTAGAAGGGACCCAGTACTTC.

Concerning this clone: Within the sample, other DNA sequences also encode this same CDR3. V and J are TRBV27 and TRBJ1-1, with D possibly TRBD1 on 5 matching bases. The ends were cut back, 5 bases at V and 3 bases at J, with 13 bases in the middle. The CDR3 loop spans 14 amino acids. Germline V gene data show CDR1 as MNHEY and CDR2 as SMNVEV (reference sequence). CDR3 in amino acids: CASSSRERDTEAFF. The DNA of the CDR3 is TGTGCCAGCAGTAGCAGGGAGCGGGACACTGAAGCTTTCTTT.

This sequence joins TRBV11-2 and TRBJ1-5; TRBD1 agrees at 7 bases. The CDR3 runs 14 residues. With 5 bases clipped from V and 5 bases from J, the junction kept 6 bases outside the gene matches. Germline V lookup: CDR1 SGHAT, CDR2 FQNNGV. The CDR3 DNA sequence: TGTGCCAGCAGCGGAACAGGGGCCCATCAGCCCCAGCATTTT. Protein sequence: CASSGTGAHQPQHF.

The chain has TRBV9 and TRBJ1-2; TRBD1 matches at 8 bases. Germline V gene data show CDR1 as SGDLS and CDR2 as YYNGEE. This CDR3 has 17 residues. V was pared by 3 bases and J by 3 bases, with 13 bases of the junction left unmatched. CDR3 protein: CASSGPPQGAIYYGYTF. The CDR3 DNA sequence: TGTGCCAGCAGCGGGCCCCCGCAGGGGGCAATATACTATGGCTACACCTTC. The entire variable domain, with the rest obtained from reference TRBV9 and TRBJ1-2, is as follows: DSGVTQTPKHLITATGQRVTLRCSPRSGDLSVYWYQQSLDQGLQFLIQYYNGEERAKGNILERFSAQQFPDLHSELNLSSLELGDSALYFCASSGPPQGAIYYGYTFGSGTRLTVV.

The chain carries TRBV29-1 and TRBJ2-7; 7 bases fit TRBD1. CDR1 is SQVTM, CDR2 ANQGSEA, per germline. The CDR3 runs 13 residues. The J segment lost 2 bases and the V segment lost 7 bases, leaving 8 bases of the junction unmatched. Here the CDR3 reads CSATDRDPYEQYF. CDR3 bases: TGCAGCGCTACTGACAGGGATCCCTACGAGCAGTACTTC.

V usage is TRBV6-1 and J usage is TRBJ1-2; unclear D gene. This CDR3 comprises 13 residues. V was cut by 2 bases and J by 4 bases, with 8 bases left in between. In germline, CDR1 is MNHNS, CDR2 SASEGT. Here the CDR3 reads CASSEPRVYGYTF. CDR3 DNA: TGTGCCAGCAGTGAACCAAGAGTCTATGGCTACACCTTC.

J is TRBJ2-3 and V is TRBV14, with D unresolved. V lost 2 bases, J lost 4 bases, and 4 bases lay in between. The CDR3 is 12 residues long. Germline CDR1 is SGHDN and CDR2 is FVKESK. DNA of the CDR3: TGTGCCAGCAGCCAACTACCAGATACGCAGTATTTT. This gives the protein CASSQLPDTQYF.

In this sample, this clone turned up a few times. The V gene is TRBV29-1, the J gene TRBJ2-7, with a possible D match to TRBD2 (5 bases). Germline values: CDR1 SQVTM, CDR2 ANQGSEA. The CDR3 length is 12 residues. Trimming removed 4 bases from V and 0 bases from J, with 7 bases in between. The CDR3 nucleotides read TGCAGCGTTGCGGGGAGCTCCTACGAGCAGTACTTC. It translates to CSVAGSSYEQYF.

This sequence joins TRBV7-2 and TRBJ2-7; 10 positions agree with TRBD1. V lost 1 base to trimming and J lost 2 bases; unmatched junction nucleotides: 2. The V gene's germline CDR1 is SGHTA and CDR2 FQGNSA. The CDR3 is 15 residues long. CDR3 protein: CASSLGQGATYEQYF. The CDR3, as DNA: TGTGCCAGCAGCTTAGGACAGGGGGCCACCTACGAGCAGTACTTC.

The V gene is TRBV7-3, the J gene TRBJ1-1; 8 bases align to TRBD1. Losses at the gene ends were 5 bases for V and 4 bases for J; bases not matched to a gene: 6. Per the germline V gene, CDR1 is SGHTA and CDR2 is FQGTGA. The CDR3 is 14 residues long. The CDR3 region is CASSRQGPGTEAFF. CDR3 bases: TGTGCCAGCAGCCGACAGGGGCCGGGCACTGAAGCTTTCTTT.

The genes are TRBV7-9 and TRBJ1-4, with D possibly being TRBD1 (5 bases). The V end lost 1 base, the J end lost 0 bases, and 15 bases lay between the germline ends. CDR3 length equals 18 residues. Germline lookup yields CDR1 SEHNR and CDR2 FQNEAQ (reference sequence). The CDR3 reads CASSLVKARVATNEKLFF. CDR3 DNA: TGTGCCAGCAGCTTAGTAAAGGCCAGGGTGGCAACTAATGAAAAACTGTTTTTT. The entire variable domain, with the rest obtained from reference TRBV7-9 and TRBJ1-4, is as follows: DTGVSQNPRHKITKRGQNVTFRCDPISEHNRLYWYRQTLGQGPEFLTYFQNEAQLEKSRLLSDRFSAERPKGSFSTLEIQRTEQGDSAMYLCASSLVKARVATNEKLFFGSGTQLSVL.

The chain couples TRBV6-5 to TRBJ1-4; TRBD1 is a possible D gene (6 bases). The CDR3 is 14 amino acids. Deletions cut 11 bases from V and 5 bases from J, with 18 bases between. Germline V gene data show CDR1 as MNHEY and CDR2 as SVGAGI. In DNA form, the CDR3 reads TGTGCCGCCCAAGGGGGGGGCTTGAATGAAAAACTGTTTTTT. As protein: CAAQGGGLNEKLFF.

The chain couples TRBV28 to TRBJ1-5; D gene uncertain. The CDR3 consists of 17 residues. V lost 4 bases, J lost 0 bases, and 16 bases lay in between. Germline CDR1 and CDR2: MDHEN and SYDVKM. CDR3 coding DNA: TGTGCCAGCAGTTCCCCTTCTGGGAGAAATAGCAATCAGCCCCAGCATTTT. Translated: CASSSPSGRNSNQPQHF.

This chain connects TRBV9 to TRBJ1-6, with TRBD1 matching over 8 bases. The CDR3 is made up of 12 amino acids. CDR1 is SGDLS, CDR2 YYNGEE, per germline. V lost 4 bases to trimming and J lost 11 bases; unmatched junction nucleotides: 2. The CDR3 region is CASSPGGAPLHF. The CDR3 bases are TGTGCCAGCAGCCCAGGGGGCGCACCCCTCCACTTT.

J is TRBJ1-1 and V is TRBV6-2 or TRBV6-3; TRBD1 might be the D (5 bases). The CDR3 has 11 amino acids. Germline CDR1 is MNHEY and CDR2 is SVGEGT. Trimming removed 5 bases from V and 8 bases from J, with 9 bases in between. Here the CDR3 DNA reads TGTGCCAGCAGTAGGGGTAGGGAAGCTTTCTTT. Amino acid sequence: CASSRGREAFF.

This chain joins TRBV9 and TRBJ1-4, with D possibly being TRBD1 (6 bases). Germline CDR1 SGDLS, CDR2 YYNGEE. The CDR3 is 12 amino acids. Trimming removed 3 bases at V and 7 bases at J, with 7 bases between. CDR3 residues: CASSATGEKLFF. The CDR3 DNA reads as TGTGCCAGCAGCGCGACAGGTGAAAAACTGTTTTTT. Full variable domain (remainder filled in from reference TRBV9 and TRBJ1-4): DSGVTQTPKHLITATGQRVTLRCSPRSGDLSVYWYQQSLDQGLQFLIQYYNGEERAKGNILERFSAQQFPDLHSELNLSSLELGDSALYFCASSATGEKLFFGSGTQLSVL.

The chain has TRBV3-1 (or the pseudogene TRBV3-2) and TRBJ1-5; no definite D call. CDR1 and CDR2 (germline): LGHDT, YNNKEL (reference sequence). The CDR3 length is 15 residues. Trimming removed 0 bases from V and 5 bases from J, with 11 bases in between. The CDR3 protein is CASSQDSGRHQPQHF. The CDR3 nucleotides read TGTGCCAGCAGCCAAGATTCCGGGAGGCATCAGCCCCAGCATTTT.

About this clone: Other DNA variants within this sample encode the same CDR3. The chain joins TRBV10-3 to TRBJ1-5, with 9 bases fitting TRBD1. CDR3 length equals 15 residues. Losses at the gene ends were 0 bases for V and 6 bases for J; bases not matched to a gene: 3. Germline CDR1 and CDR2: ENHRY and SYGVKD. The CDR3 sequence is CAISESGQGSQPQHF. CDR3 nucleotide sequence: TGTGCCATCAGTGAGTCTGGACAGGGGAGTCAGCCCCAGCATTTT.

The rearrangement links TRBV25-1 to TRBJ1-2; 8 nucleotides match TRBD1. The CDR3 sequence is 15 residues long. The germline gives CDR1 MGHDK, CDR2 SYGVNS. Germline trimming cut 6 bases from V and 0 bases from J; bases unmatched to any gene: 6. The CDR3 bases are TGTGCCAGCAGCAGGGGCAGGGGGCCTAACTATGGCTACACCTTC. It is translated as CASSRGRGPNYGYTF.